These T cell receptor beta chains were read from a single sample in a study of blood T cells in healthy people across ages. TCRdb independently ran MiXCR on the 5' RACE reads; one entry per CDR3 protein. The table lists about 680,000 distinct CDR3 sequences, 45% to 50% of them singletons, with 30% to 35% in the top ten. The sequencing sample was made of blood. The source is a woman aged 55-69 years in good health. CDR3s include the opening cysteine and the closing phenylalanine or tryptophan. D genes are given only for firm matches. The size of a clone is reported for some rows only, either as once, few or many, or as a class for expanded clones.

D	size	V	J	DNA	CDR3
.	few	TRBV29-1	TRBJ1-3	TGCAGCGTTGATCGCGGGGGCTCTGGAAACACCATATATTTT	CSVDRGGSGNTIYF
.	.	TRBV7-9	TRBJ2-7	TGTGCCAGCAGCCCAGGTGGGGGGAGAAGGGGGCAGTACTTC	CASSPGGGRRGQYF
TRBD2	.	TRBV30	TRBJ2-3	TGTGCCTGGGAGGGAGGGACTAGCTATAATACGCAGTATTTT	CAWEGGTSYNTQYF
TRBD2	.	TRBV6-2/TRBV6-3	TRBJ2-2	TGTGCCAGCAGTGGAATCCCGGGACTAGCAGATAACACCGGGGAGCTGTTTTTT	CASSGIPGLADNTGELFF
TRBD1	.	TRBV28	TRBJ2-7	TGTGCCAGCAGTTCGAACCGGGACAGTTTCTACGAGCAGTACTTC	CASSSNRDSFYEQYF
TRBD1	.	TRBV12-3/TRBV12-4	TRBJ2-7	TGTGCCAGCAGCAATACAGGGGGCTCCTACAATGAGCAGTACTTC	CASSNTGGSYNEQYF
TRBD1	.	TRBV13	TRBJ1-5	TGTGCCAGCAGCCAAGGCCCTACAGGGGTGGGTCAGCCCCAGCATTTT	CASSQGPTGVGQPQHF
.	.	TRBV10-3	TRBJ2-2	TGTGCCATCTCAGGATCCACCGCACTCGGGGAGCTGTTTTTT	CAISGSTALGELFF
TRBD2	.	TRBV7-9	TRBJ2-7	TGTGCCAGCAGCTTAGCGGTGGCTAGCGGGAGCCACGAGCAGTACTTC	CASSLAVASGSHEQYF
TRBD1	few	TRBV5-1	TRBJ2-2	TGCGCCAGCAGCTTGGCCGGGACAGGGACCGGGGAGCTGTTTTTT	CASSLAGTGTGELFF
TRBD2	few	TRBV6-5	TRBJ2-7	TGTGCCAGCAGTTACGGCGGGAGTCGGGACGAGCAGTACTTC	CASSYGGSRDEQYF
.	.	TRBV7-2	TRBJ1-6	TGTGCCAGCAGCTTAGGTCCTCGGGAGAGCTCCTATAATTCACCCCTCCACTTT	CASSLGPRESSYNSPLHF
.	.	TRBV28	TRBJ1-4	TGTGCCAGCAGTCCCCTCGGCAGTCGTAATGAAAAACTGTTTTTT	CASSPLGSRNEKLFF
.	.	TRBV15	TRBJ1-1	TGTGCCACCAGCAGAGGGGAGAGGGGGGGGTCTGAAGCTTTCTTT	CATSRGERGGSEAFF
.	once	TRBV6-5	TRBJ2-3	TGTGCCAGCATAGTCCCTGGGTCGGATACGCAGTATTTT	CASIVPGSDTQYF
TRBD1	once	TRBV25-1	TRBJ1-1	TGTGCCAGCAGGGATTCCGGACAGGGAGTGACTGAAGCTTTCTTT	CASRDSGQGVTEAFF
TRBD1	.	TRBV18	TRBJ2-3	TGTGCCAGCTCACCGGGACAGACCTACACAGATACGCAGTATTTT	CASSPGQTYTDTQYF
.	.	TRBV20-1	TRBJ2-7	TGCAGTGCTCGAACCCGGGGACTCAGCTCCTACAGTGAGCAGTACTTC	CSARTRGLSSYSEQYF
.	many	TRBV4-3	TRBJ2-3	TGCGCCAGCAGCCAAGTAGGCACAGATACGCAGTATTTT	CASSQVGTDTQYF
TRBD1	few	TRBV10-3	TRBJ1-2	TGTGCCATCAGTGGGACAGGGAATGGCTACACCTTC	CAISGTGNGYTF
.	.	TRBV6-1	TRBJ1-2	TGTGCCAGCAGTGAACGGAACTATGGCTACACCTTC	CASSERNYGYTF
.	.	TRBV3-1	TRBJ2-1	TGTGCCAGCAGCCAAGGTGAGGCCTGGGGCTCCTACAATGAGCAGTTCTTC	CASSQGEAWGSYNEQFF
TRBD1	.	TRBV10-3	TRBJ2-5	TGTGCCATCAGTGATGGGACAGGTAACAATGAGCAGTACTTC	CAISDGTGNNEQYF
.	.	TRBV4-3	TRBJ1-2	TGCGCCAGCAGCCAGTTATCTTACAGGGCTTATGGCTACACCTTC	CASSQLSYRAYGYTF
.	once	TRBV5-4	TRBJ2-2	TGTGCCAGCCAAGGGGGGCCGAACACCGGGGAGCTGTTTTTT	CASQGGPNTGELFF
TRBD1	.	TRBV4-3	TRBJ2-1	TGCGCCAGCAGCCATGGACAGGCAACCTACAATGAGCAGTTCTTC	CASSHGQATYNEQFF
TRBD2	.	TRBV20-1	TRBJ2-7	TGCAGTGCTAGAGTTCCCCTTGGGACTAGCGGGAGAGACGGCTACGAGCAGTACTTC	CSARVPLGTSGRDGYEQYF
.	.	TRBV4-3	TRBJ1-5	TGCGCCAGCAGCCAAGGAGGAAGCGGGGCCCAGCCCCAGCATTTT	CASSQGGSGAQPQHF
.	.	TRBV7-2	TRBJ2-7	TGTGCCAGCAGCTCTGTGGCCTACGAGCAGTACTTC	CASSSVAYEQYF
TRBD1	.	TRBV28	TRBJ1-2	TGTGCCAGCAGTTCCCCGACAGGGGTTGGCTATGGCTACACCTTC	CASSSPTGVGYGYTF
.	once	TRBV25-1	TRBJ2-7	TGTGCCAGCAGTCGAATAAGACAGGGAGGGAACGAGCAGTACTTC	CASSRIRQGGNEQYF
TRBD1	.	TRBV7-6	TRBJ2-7	TGTGCCAGCAGCCTTACAGGGGCGAAAACCTACGAGCAGTACTTC	CASSLTGAKTYEQYF
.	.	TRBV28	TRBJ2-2	TGTGCCAGCAGTTTAAGAATCTCCAGATTGATGGCCGGGGAGCTGTTTTTT	CASSLRISRLMAGELFF
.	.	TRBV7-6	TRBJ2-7	TGTGCCAGCAGCTTGGATGAGGGATACTCCTACGAGCAGTACTTC	CASSLDEGYSYEQYF
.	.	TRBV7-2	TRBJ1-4	TGTGCCAGCAGCTCTACTTGGAGAGGACAGCCCAATGAAAAACTGTTTTTT	CASSSTWRGQPNEKLFF
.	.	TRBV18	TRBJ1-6	TGTGCCAGCTCACCAGAGCAGGGACCCAATTCACCCCTCCACTTT	CASSPEQGPNSPLHF
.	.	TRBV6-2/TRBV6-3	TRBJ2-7	TGTGCCAGCAGGGGGGATGCTAACTACGAGCAGTACTTC	CASRGDANYEQYF
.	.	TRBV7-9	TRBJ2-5	TGTGCCAGCAGCCCTCGGACAGATCAAGAGACCCAGTACTTC	CASSPRTDQETQYF
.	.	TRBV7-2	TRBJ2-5	TGTGCCAGCAGCTCTCATATGAGGGAGACCCAGTACTTC	CASSSHMRETQYF